This T cell receptor (beta chain) comes out of a study of cytomegalovirus exposure and HLA in healthy donors. This clone was counted between two and nine times. This CDR3 has 14 residues. V shed 5 bases and J 4 bases; nucleotides not matched to a gene: 6. Germline CDR1 SNHLY, CDR2 FYNNEI. The PCR used 60 Vbeta and 13 Jbeta primers. Generated by immunoSEQ multiplex PCR, the TCRdb table keeps only in-frame clones and is missing some. The data hold 100,000 to 150,000 clones, with roughly 76% observed a single time. The sequence came from a woman aged 60-75 years in good health and CMV-seropositive. This chain links TRBV2 with TRBJ2-7, with 9 positions matching TRBD2. The material sequenced was PBMCs. The CDR3 region has the DNA TGTGCCAGCAGTCCCGAAGCGGGGGGTTACGAGCAGTACTTC. This encodes CASSPEAGGYEQYF. The variable domain in full, completed from reference TRBV2 and TRBJ2-7, reads EPEVTQTPSHQVTQMGQEVILRCVPISNHLYFYWYRQILGQKVEFLVSFYNNEISEKSEIFDDQFSVERPDGSNFTLKIRSTKLEDSAMYFCASSPEAGGYEQYFGPGTRLTVT.